Following are 26 T cell receptor beta chains from one sample sequenced in a study of identical twins. TCRdb reprocessed the 5' RACE reads with MiXCR, giving one entry per CDR3 protein. The sample holds a few hundred thousand distinct CDR3 sequences, roughly 24% seen once. In addition, the sample was reused for a study of T cells expressing NK-cell markers.

The sequenced sample was CD4+ T cells sorted from blood. The source of these receptors is a woman in her late teens or twenties in good health.

The CDR3 reads CASSSGLSIGNEKLFF. CDR3 in DNA: TGCGCCAGCAGCTCCGGACTCTCGATTGGTAATGAAAAACTGTTTTTT. This chain joins TRBV5-1 and TRBJ1-4; D is unclear. The CDR3 has 16 amino acids. V lost 3 bases, J lost 4 bases, and 16 bases lay in between. CDR1 and CDR2 (germline): SGHRS, YFSETQ.

V gene TRBV19 combines with J gene TRBJ1-5; the D gene is possibly TRBD1 (5 bases). The germline V gene has CDR1 LNHDA and CDR2 SQIVND (reference sequence). The ends were cut back, 2 bases at V and 14 bases at J, with 16 bases in the middle. The CDR3 has 13 residues. The chain's CDR3 is CASSIRDSALKHF. The CDR3 nucleotides read TGTGCCAGTAGTATACGGGACTCCGCCCTAAAGCATTTT.

The table lists this clonotype with many counts. The chain recombines TRBV6-2 or TRBV6-3 with TRBJ2-4; 9 positions agree with TRBD2. The CDR3 has 19 residues. The trim removed 3 bases at V and 4 bases at J, leaving 16 bases unmatched. The germline V gene has CDR1 MNHEY and CDR2 SVGEGT. CDR3 residues: CASSYSTSGPLRGKNIQYF. The CDR3 nucleotides are TGTGCCAGCAGTTATTCGACTAGCGGCCCTCTCAGGGGAAAAAACATTCAGTACTTC.

Ten or more counts support this clonotype. The CDR3 is CAISGGRTSGQETQYF. CDR3 nucleotides: TGTGCCATCAGTGGGGGTAGGACTAGCGGCCAAGAGACCCAGTACTTC. The V call is TRBV10-3, the J call TRBJ2-5, with 10 bases that match TRBD2. Germline assignment: CDR1 ENHRY and CDR2 SYGVKD. V lost 4 bases, J lost 1 base, and 6 bases stayed unmatched. The CDR3 consists of 16 residues.

V gene TRBV12-3 or TRBV12-4 combines with J gene TRBJ2-5, with D perhaps TRBD2 (5 bases). This CDR3 has 14 amino acids. Trimming took off 1 base at V and 5 bases at J, with 11 bases between the two ends. DNA of the CDR3: TGTGCCAGCAGTTTAGACGCGGGTTGGGAGACCCAGTACTTC. This codes for CASSLDAGWETQYF.

This clonotype was found a few times. In nucleotides, the CDR3 is TGTGCCAGCAGTTTACCCCAGGGTCGGGGCTACACCTTC. Its translation is CASSLPQGRGYTF. The chain couples TRBV12-3 or TRBV12-4 to TRBJ1-2; D may be TRBD1 (5 bases). The CDR3 contains 13 residues. V lost 2 bases and J lost 8, with 12 bases in between.

The chain has TRBV7-2 and TRBJ2-7; a weak D match, TRBD2 (5 bases). Germline CDR1 and CDR2: SGHTA and FQGNSA. Deletions cut 5 bases from V and 2 bases from J, with 19 bases between. The CDR3 extends over 16 amino acids. CDR3: CASSVHSTGSTYEQYF. The DNA for the CDR3 is TGTGCCAGCAGCGTCCACTCGACGGGGTCAACCTACGAGCAGTACTTC.

This clonotype was detected only a few times. The chain employs TRBV6-1 and TRBJ1-2; D remains ambiguous. CDR1 and CDR2 (germline): MNHNS, SASEGT. CDR3 size: 14 residues. V lost 7 bases, J lost 6 bases, and 18 bases lay in between. The DNA of the CDR3 is TGTGCCAGCATTGTTCGGGCAAAGGTGGATGGCTACACCTTC. Translation gives CASIVRAKVDGYTF.

This clonotype turned up a few times. Sequence at one end of the junction differs from germline and may be a read error. CDR3 DNA sequence: TGTGCCAGCAGCCCGGGCTCCGGGACTAGCGGGGTACAGAACTTC. The encoded protein is CASSPGSGTSGVQNF. The J gene is TRBJ2-4, the V gene TRBV4-2, with 13 bases matching TRBD2. Germline V gives CDR1 LGHNA, CDR2 YNFKEQ. The CDR3 extends over 15 amino acids.

This clonotype came up a few times. The chain combines TRBV5-6 with TRBJ2-5, with 7 bases fitting TRBD1. The V and J ends lost 4 bases and 5 bases, in that order; junction bases with no gene match: 5. Looked up from germline, CDR1 is SGHDT and CDR2 is YYEEEE. CDR3 size: 13 residues. The CDR3 nucleotides read TGTGCCAGCAGCACGGACAGGTGGGAGACCCAGTACTTC. As protein: CASSTDRWETQYF.

V is TRBV11-2 and J is TRBJ1-4; D unresolved. CDR1 SGHAT and CDR2 FQNNGV come from the germline V gene. V was pared by 5 bases and J by 6 bases, with 13 bases between. The CDR3 has 14 residues. In DNA, the CDR3 is TGTGCCAGCAGCCAAGACGGGAGGGATGAAAAACTGTTTTTT. Translated, it gives CASSQDGRDEKLFF.

In its sample, this clonotype was seen a few times. The rearrangement links TRBV6-5 to TRBJ2-1, with a tentative D call TRBD2 (5 bases). The V end was cut by 1 base, the J end by 10 bases, with 11 bases between. Germline CDR1 is MNHEY and CDR2 is SVGAGI. This CDR3 is built from 13 residues. Here the CDR3 reads CASSYLDWTEQFF. The CDR3 DNA reads as TGTGCCAGCAGTTACTTGGACTGGACGGAGCAGTTCTTC.

The V gene is TRBV11-2, the J gene TRBJ2-1; D remains ambiguous. CDR1 and CDR2 (germline): SGHAT, FQNNGV. Trimming stripped 1 base from V and 5 bases from J, with 12 bases between. This CDR3 is built from 15 residues. The CDR3 DNA is TGTGCCAGCAGCTTAGTGAGAGGCGGAAACAATGAGCAGTTCTTC. It encodes CASSLVRGGNNEQFF.

The chain couples TRBV7-8 to TRBJ2-7; weak D call: TRBD2 (6 bases). V was pared by 5 bases and J by 2 bases, with 16 bases between. The CDR3 runs to 15 residues. The germline V gene encodes CDR1 SGHVS and CDR2 FQNEAQ. The CDR3 protein is CASSLGLAPTYEQYF. CDR3 DNA: TGTGCCAGCAGCCTTGGGCTAGCGCCGACCTACGAGCAGTACTTC.

This chain joins TRBV2 and TRBJ2-1; tentative D call: TRBD2 (7 bases). CDR3 length equals 11 residues. In germline, CDR1 is SNHLY, CDR2 FYNNEI. The V end was cut by 11 bases, the J end by 10 bases, with 15 bases between. In DNA form, the CDR3 reads TGTGCCTGCGGCAGGGGAGGGGAGCAGTTCTTC. It is translated as CACGRGGEQFF. Complete variable domain (other parts from reference TRBV2 and TRBJ2-1): EPEVTQTPSHQVTQMGQEVILRCVPISNHLYFYWYRQILGQKVEFLVSFYNNEISEKSEIFDDQFSVERPDGSNFTLKIRSTKLEDSAMYFCACGRGGEQFFGPGTRLTVL.

J is TRBJ2-7 and V is TRBV7-2; 9 bases line up with TRBD1. The CDR3 contains 14 residues. V dropped 1 base and J dropped 4; count of bases not matched to a gene: 2. Per the germline V gene, CDR1 is SGHTA and CDR2 is FQGNSA. The CDR3 is CASSLGDRVYEQYF. CDR3 sequence (DNA): TGTGCCAGCAGCTTAGGGGACAGGGTATACGAGCAGTACTTC.

The CDR3 nucleotides read TGCAGTGCTAGAGGGGGGACTAGCGGGAGGTCCTACAATGAGCAGTTCTTC. Amino acids: CSARGGTSGRSYNEQFF. The chain uses TRBV20-1 and TRBJ2-1, with 15 positions matching TRBD2. V was clipped by 1 base and J by 1 base; unmatched bases: 2. The CDR3 contains 17 residues. Germline assignment: CDR1 DFQATT and CDR2 SNEGSKA (reference sequence).

V is TRBV7-2 and J is TRBJ1-5; D might be TRBD1 (6 bases). V dropped 1 base and J dropped 4 bases, with 17 bases sitting between them. Germline CDR1 SGHTA, CDR2 FQGNSA. The CDR3 has 17 amino acids. CDR3 amino acids: CASSLVGGGAGNQPQHF. The CDR3 DNA is TGTGCCAGCAGCTTAGTTGGAGGGGGGGCGGGAAATCAGCCCCAGCATTTT.

Worth noting for this clonotype: The junction shows a germline mismatch at one end, possibly a read error. The rearrangement uses TRBV5-1 and TRBJ1-4; possibly TRBD1 for D (5 bases). The CDR3 has 15 residues. Germline V gives CDR1 SGHRS, CDR2 YFSETQ. The CDR3 DNA is TGCACCAGCAGCTTGGACGTGGGCAGGGACGAAAAACTGTTTTTT. Translated, it gives CTSSLDVGRDEKLFF.

This CDR3 reads CASSLYGQNTEAFF. For the CDR3, the DNA is TGTGCCAGCAGCTTATATGGTCAGAACACTGAAGCTTTCTTT. V usage is TRBV7-2 and J usage is TRBJ1-1, with no clear D. Trimming took off 2 bases at V and 1 base at J, with 8 bases between the two ends. Germline V gives CDR1 SGHTA, CDR2 FQGNSA. This CDR3 spans 14 amino acids.

The chain links TRBV6-1 to TRBJ2-1, with 9 bases matching TRBD1. V lost 5 bases, J lost 0 bases, and 5 bases stayed unmatched. Per germline, CDR1 MNHNS and CDR2 SASEGT. This CDR3 spans 16 amino acids. This chain's CDR3 is CASSRGTGRSYNEQFF. CDR3 bases: TGTGCCAGCAGTCGAGGGACAGGGCGCTCCTACAATGAGCAGTTCTTC.

This clonotype was counted a few times. CDR3 sequence reads: CASKDTGELFF. CDR3 DNA sequence: TGCGCCAGCAAGGACACCGGGGAGCTGTTTTTT. The chain links TRBV5-1 to TRBJ2-2; D gene uncertain. Germline V gives CDR1 SGHRS, CDR2 YFSETQ. V was clipped by 6 bases and J by 3 bases, with 3 bases between them. The CDR3 is made up of 11 amino acids. Full variable domain (rest looked up from reference TRBV5-1 and TRBJ2-2): KAGVTQTPRYLIKTRGQQVTLSCSPISGHRSVSWYQQTPGQGLQFLFEYFSETQRNKGNFPGRFSGRQFSNSRSEMNVSTLELGDSALYLCASKDTGELFFGEGSRLTVL.

The chain employs TRBV6-2 or TRBV6-3 and TRBJ2-7; 8 nucleotides align to TRBD1. The V segment lost 5 bases and the J segment 0 bases; nucleotides outside the gene matches: 18. Germline values: CDR1 MNHEY, CDR2 SVGEGT. This CDR3 region has 19 residues. CDR3 nucleotides: TGTGCCAGCAGTGACCCGGGACAGGCATTACGGGACTTCTCCTACGAGCAGTACTTC. This translates into CASSDPGQALRDFSYEQYF.

V gene TRBV10-3 combines with J gene TRBJ2-2; no clear D gene. Germline V gene lookup returns CDR1 ENHRY and CDR2 SYGVKD. The CDR3 has 13 residues. With 10 bases removed from V and 1 base from J, the gap between germline ends came to 10 bases. The CDR3 bases are TGTGCCACGTCTCCCGGGAACACCGGGGAGCTGTTTTTT. Its protein is CATSPGNTGELFF.

In its sample, this clonotype was seen a few times. The J gene is TRBJ2-1, the V gene TRBV29-1; D is tentatively TRBD1 or TRBD2 (5 bases each). CDR3 length: 12 amino acids. Trimming removed 6 bases at V and 10 bases at J, with 16 bases between. In germline, CDR1 is SQVTM, CDR2 ANQGSEA. DNA for the CDR3: TGCAGCGTCGGGGCCCAGAGTGAGGAGCAGTTCTTC. Protein product: CSVGAQSEEQFF.

This clonotype was counted only a few times. One junction end does not reproduce the germline sequence, and a read error may be involved. The chain carries TRBV29-1 and TRBJ1-2, with D possibly TRBD1 on 5 matching bases. This CDR3 is 15 amino acids long. Per germline, CDR1 SQVTM and CDR2 ANQGSEA. The CDR3: CSVEGAGAPGYGYTF. Here the CDR3 DNA reads TGCAGCGTGGAAGGGGCCGGGGCGCCGGGCTATGGCTACACCTTC.